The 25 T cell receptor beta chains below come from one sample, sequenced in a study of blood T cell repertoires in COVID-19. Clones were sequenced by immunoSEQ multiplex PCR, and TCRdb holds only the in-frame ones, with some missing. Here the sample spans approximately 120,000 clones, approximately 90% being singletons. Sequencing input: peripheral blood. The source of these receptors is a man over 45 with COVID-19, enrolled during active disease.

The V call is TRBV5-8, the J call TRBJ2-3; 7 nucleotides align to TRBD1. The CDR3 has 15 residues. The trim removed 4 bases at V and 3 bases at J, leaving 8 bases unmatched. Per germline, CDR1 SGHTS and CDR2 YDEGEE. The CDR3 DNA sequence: TGTGCCAGCAGCCAGACAGGGTTTCCGACAGATACGCAGTATTTT. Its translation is CASSQTGFPTDTQYF.

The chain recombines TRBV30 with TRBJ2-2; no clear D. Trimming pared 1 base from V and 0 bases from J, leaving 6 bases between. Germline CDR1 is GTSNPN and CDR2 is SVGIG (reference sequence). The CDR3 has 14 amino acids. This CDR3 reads CAWSALTNTGELFF. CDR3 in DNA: TGTGCCTGGAGTGCCCTTACGAACACCGGGGAGCTGTTTTTT.

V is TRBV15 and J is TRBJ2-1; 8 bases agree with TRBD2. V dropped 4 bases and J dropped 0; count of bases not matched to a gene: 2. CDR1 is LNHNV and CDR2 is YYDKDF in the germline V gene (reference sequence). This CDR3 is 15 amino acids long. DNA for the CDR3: TGTGCCACCAGCACCGGGACTAGCTCCTACAATGAGCAGTTCTTC. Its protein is CATSTGTSSYNEQFF. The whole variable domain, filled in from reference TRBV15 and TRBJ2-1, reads DAMVIQNPRYQVTQFGKPVTLSCSQTLNHNVMYWYQQKSSQAPKLLFHYYDKDFNNEADTPDNFQSRRPNTSFCFLDIRSPGLGDTAMYLCATSTGTSSYNEQFFGPGTRLTVL.

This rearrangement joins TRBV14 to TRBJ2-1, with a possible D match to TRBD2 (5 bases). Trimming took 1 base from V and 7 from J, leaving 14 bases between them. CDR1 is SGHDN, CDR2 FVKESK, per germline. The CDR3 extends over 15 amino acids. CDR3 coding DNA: TGTGCCAGCAGCCAAGTAATTCGGACTTCTAATGAGCAGTTCTTC. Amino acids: CASSQVIRTSNEQFF. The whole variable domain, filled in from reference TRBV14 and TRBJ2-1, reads EAGVTQFPSHSVIEKGQTVTLRCDPISGHDNLYWYRRVMGKEIKFLLHFVKESKQDESGMPNNRFLAERTGGTYSTLKVQPAELEDSGVYFCASSQVIRTSNEQFFGPGTRLTVL.

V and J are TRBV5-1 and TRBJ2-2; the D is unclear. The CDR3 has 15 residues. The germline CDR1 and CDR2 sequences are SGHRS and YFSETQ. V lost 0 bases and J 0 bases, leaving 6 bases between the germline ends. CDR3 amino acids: CASSLGAANTGELFF. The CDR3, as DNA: TGCGCCAGCAGCTTGGGGGCAGCGAACACCGGGGAGCTGTTTTTT.

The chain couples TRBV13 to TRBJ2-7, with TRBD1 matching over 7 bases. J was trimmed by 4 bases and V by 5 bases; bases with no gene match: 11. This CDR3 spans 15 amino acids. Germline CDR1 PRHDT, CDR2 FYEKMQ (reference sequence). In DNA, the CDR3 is TGTGCCAGCAGCCCCGACAGGGAAAAGAGGTACGAGCAGTACTTC. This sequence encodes CASSPDREKRYEQYF.

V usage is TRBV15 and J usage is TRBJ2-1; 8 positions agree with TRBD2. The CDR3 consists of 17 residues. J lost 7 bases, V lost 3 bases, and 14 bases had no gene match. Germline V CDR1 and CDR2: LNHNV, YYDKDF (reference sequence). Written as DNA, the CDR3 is TGTGCCACCAGCAGGGGGACCCGGGGGGGCTTCGCGAATGAGCAGTTCTTC. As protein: CATSRGTRGGFANEQFF.

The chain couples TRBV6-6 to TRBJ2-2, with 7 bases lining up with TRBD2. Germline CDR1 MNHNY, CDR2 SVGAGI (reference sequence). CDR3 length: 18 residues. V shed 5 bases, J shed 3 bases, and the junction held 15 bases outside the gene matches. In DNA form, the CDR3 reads TGTGCCAGCAGTCAAAACCTCCTAGCGGAGGGATACACCGGGGAGCTGTTTTTT. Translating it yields CASSQNLLAEGYTGELFF.

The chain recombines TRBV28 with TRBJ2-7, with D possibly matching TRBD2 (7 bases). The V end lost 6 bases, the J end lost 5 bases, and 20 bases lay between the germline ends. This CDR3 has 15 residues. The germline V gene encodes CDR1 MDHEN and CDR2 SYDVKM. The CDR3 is CASRPPQGGGNEQYF. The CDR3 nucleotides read TGTGCCAGCAGACCACCACAAGGGGGGGGGAACGAGCAGTACTTC.

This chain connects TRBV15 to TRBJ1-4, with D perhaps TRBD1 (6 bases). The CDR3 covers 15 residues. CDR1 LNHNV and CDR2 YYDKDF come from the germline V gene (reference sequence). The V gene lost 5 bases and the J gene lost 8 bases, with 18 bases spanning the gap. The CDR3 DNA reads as TGTGCCACCAGCCGGACATGGGGGCCGGGGGAAAAACTGTTTTTT. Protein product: CATSRTWGPGEKLFF.

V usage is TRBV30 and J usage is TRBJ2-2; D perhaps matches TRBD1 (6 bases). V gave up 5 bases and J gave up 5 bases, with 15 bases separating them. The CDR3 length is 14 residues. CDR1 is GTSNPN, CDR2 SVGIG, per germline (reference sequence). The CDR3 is CAWSGVLRTGELFF. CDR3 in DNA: TGTGCCTGGTCAGGGGTTTTAAGGACCGGGGAGCTGTTTTTT. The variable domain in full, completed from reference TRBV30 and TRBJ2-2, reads SQTIHQWPATLVQPVGSPLSLECTVEGTSNPNLYWYRQAAGRGLQLLFYSVGIGQISSEVPQNLSASRPQDRQFILSSKKLLLSDSGFYLCAWSGVLRTGELFFGEGSRLTVL.

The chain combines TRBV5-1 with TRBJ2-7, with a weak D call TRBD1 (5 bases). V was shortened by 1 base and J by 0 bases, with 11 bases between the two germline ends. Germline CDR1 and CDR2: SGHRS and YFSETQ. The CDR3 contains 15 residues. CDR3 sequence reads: CASSLTGLSSYEQYF. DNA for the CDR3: TGCGCCAGCAGCTTGACAGGTTTGAGCTCCTACGAGCAGTACTTC.

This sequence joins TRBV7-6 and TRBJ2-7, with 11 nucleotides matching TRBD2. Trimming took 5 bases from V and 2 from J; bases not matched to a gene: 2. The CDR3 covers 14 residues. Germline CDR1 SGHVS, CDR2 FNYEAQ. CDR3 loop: CASSPTSGAYEQYF. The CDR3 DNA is TGTGCCAGCAGCCCGACTAGCGGGGCCTACGAGCAGTACTTC.

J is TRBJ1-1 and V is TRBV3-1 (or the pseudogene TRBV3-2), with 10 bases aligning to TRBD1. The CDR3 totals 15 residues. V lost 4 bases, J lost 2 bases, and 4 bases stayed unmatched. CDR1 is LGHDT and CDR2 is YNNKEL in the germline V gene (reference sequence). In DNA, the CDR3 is TGTGCCAGCAGCCGACAGGGGGCTATCAACACTGAAGCTTTCTTT. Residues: CASSRQGAINTEAFF.

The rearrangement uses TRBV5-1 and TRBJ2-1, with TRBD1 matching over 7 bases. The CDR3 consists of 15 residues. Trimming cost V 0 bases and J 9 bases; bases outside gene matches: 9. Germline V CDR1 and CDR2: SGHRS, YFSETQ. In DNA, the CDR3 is TGCGCCAGCAGCTTGGGGCAGGGGGATTGGCGTGAGCAGTTCTTC. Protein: CASSLGQGDWREQFF.

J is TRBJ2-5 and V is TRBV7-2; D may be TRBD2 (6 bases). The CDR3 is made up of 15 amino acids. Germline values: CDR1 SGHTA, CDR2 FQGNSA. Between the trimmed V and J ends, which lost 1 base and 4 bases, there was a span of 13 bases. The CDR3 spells CASSLVGREVETQYF. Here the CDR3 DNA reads TGTGCCAGCAGCTTAGTGGGCAGGGAGGTAGAGACCCAGTACTTC.

CDR3 in DNA: TGTGCCACCAGCAGAGATTGGACAGGGAACGAGCAGTACTTC. Translated: CATSRDWTGNEQYF. The V and J genes are TRBV15 and TRBJ2-7, with TRBD1 matching over 8 bases. Germline-derived CDR1 and CDR2 are LNHNV and YYDKDF (reference sequence). Trimming removed 0 bases from V and 5 bases from J; junction bases left unmatched: 3. The CDR3 extends over 14 amino acids.

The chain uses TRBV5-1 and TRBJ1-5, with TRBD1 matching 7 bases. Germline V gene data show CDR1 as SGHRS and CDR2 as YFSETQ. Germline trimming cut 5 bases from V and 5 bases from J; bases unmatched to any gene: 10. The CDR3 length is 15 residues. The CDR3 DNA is TGCGCCAGCAGTTATGGGACAGCAAGCGATCAGCCCCAGCATTTT. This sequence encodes CASSYGTASDQPQHF.

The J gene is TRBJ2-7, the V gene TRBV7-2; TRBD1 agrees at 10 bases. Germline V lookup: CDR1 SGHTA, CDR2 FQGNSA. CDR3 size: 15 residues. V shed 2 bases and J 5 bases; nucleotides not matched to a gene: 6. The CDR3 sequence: CASSLSGQGLNEQYF. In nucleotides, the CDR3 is TGTGCCAGCAGCTTATCGGGACAGGGGTTAAACGAGCAGTACTTC. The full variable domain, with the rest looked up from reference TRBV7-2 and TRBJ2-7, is GAGVSQSPSNKVTEKGKDVELRCDPISGHTALYWYRQSLGQGLEFLIYFQGNSAPDKSGLPSDRFSAERTGGSVSTLTIQRTQQEDSAVYLCASSLSGQGLNEQYFGPGTRLTVT.

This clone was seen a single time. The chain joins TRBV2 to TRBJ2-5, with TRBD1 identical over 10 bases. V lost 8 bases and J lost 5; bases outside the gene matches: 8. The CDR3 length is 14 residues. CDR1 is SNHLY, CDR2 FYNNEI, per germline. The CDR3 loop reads CASLTDRGQETQYF. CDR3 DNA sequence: TGTGCCAGCCTCACAGACAGGGGGCAGGAGACCCAGTACTTC.

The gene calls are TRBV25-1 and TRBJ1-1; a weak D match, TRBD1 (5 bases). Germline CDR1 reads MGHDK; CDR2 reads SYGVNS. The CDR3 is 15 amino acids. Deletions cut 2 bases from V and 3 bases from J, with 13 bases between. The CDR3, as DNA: TGTGCCAGCAGTGAAGTGGGCAGGGTGGACACTGAAGCTTTCTTT. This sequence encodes CASSEVGRVDTEAFF.

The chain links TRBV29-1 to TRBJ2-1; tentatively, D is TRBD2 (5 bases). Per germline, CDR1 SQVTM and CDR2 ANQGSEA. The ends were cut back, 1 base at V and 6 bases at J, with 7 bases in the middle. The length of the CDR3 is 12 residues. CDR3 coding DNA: TGCAGCGTTGAAGGGACTCTCAATGAGCAGTTCTTC. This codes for CSVEGTLNEQFF.

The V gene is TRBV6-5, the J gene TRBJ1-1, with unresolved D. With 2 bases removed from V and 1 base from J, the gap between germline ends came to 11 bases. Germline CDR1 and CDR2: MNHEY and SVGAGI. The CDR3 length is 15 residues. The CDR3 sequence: CASSYGIGGNTEAFF. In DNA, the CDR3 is TGTGCCAGCAGTTACGGGATTGGAGGGAACACTGAAGCTTTCTTT.

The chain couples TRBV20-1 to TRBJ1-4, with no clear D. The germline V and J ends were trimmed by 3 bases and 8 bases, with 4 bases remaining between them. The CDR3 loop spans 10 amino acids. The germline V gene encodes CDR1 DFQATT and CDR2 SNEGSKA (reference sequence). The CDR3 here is CSASLEKLFF. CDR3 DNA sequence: TGCAGTGCTAGTTTAGAAAAACTGTTTTTT.

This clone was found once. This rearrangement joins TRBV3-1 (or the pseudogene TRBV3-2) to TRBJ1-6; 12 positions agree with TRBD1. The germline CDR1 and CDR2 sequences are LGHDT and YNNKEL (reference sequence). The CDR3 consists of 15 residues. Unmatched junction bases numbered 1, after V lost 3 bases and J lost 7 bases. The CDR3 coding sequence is TGTGCCAGCAGCCAGGGACAGGGGGCGAATTCACCCCTCCACTTT. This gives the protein CASSQGQGANSPLHF.